This is a list of T cell receptor beta chains from one sample in a study of T cell repertoires in cytomegalovirus infection. TCRdb called the reads again in MiXCR, with one record for every CDR3 protein. Among under 300,000 distinct CDR3 sequences listed, approximately 13% were seen once. The sequenced material came from PBMCs. These receptors came from a human donor in good health (CMV status not recorded). Some clones in this sample may be carry-over from other donors' samples. Each CDR3 is given with its conserved first and last residue. The size entry is marked missing in some rows and otherwise reads once, few, many or a size class.

.,TRBV28,TRBJ1-1,16,CASSLHLAGGNAEAFF
few,TRBV29-1,TRBJ2-5,14,CSVGTGGFQETQYF
many,TRBV6-6,TRBJ2-7,11,CASSPTYEQYF
many,TRBV7-3,TRBJ2-7,15,CASSLSGGSGDEQYF
many,TRBV28,TRBJ2-7,14,CASSPGQGTREQYF
few,TRBV6-2/TRBV6-3,TRBJ2-3,13,CASKAGLTDTQYF
.,TRBV7-9,TRBJ2-7,15,CASSLARDADYEQYF
many,TRBV6-5,TRBJ2-7,14,CASRGTSGSREQYF
.,TRBV28,TRBJ2-1,17,CASTMGTSGRRGNEQFF
few,TRBV19,TRBJ2-5,16,CASSTRRDRYQETQYF
many,TRBV28,TRBJ1-4,12,CASSRVEEKLFF
.,TRBV12-3/TRBV12-4,TRBJ1-1,13,CASSFNWNTEALF
many,TRBV19,TRBJ2-7,13,CASSMNSAYEQYF
many,TRBV19,TRBJ1-1,17,CASRKPPGQGTNTEAFF
many,TRBV7-2,TRBJ1-3,18,CASSQYGTDSSSGNTIYF
many,TRBV7-2,TRBJ1-1,13,CASSSGQGLEAFF
many,TRBV4-3,TRBJ1-2,16,CASSQEVWDNTYGYTF
many,TRBV7-2,TRBJ2-6,15,CASSPHEGGANVLTF
few,TRBV6-8,TRBJ1-1,15,CASSYSRGPNTEAFF
few,TRBV28,TRBJ1-1,15,CASSPQEGLGTEAFF
many,TRBV19,TRBJ1-5,17,CASSPTGGLRVGQPQHF
few,TRBV6-5,TRBJ2-7,14,CASGQGMLSYEQYF
.,TRBV7-9,TRBJ2-5,15,CASSLGVEYQETQYF
.,TRBV20-1,TRBJ2-2,15,CSARGPGGYPGELFF
.,TRBV28,TRBJ2-1,14,CASWEAGEYNEQFF
many,TRBV7-2,TRBJ2-2,17,CASSPDPRGQRTGELFF
many,TRBV7-2,TRBJ2-7,14,CASSRNRGLYEQYF
few,TRBV5-1,TRBJ1-5,14,CASSLDSRSQPQHF
.,TRBV4-1,TRBJ1-5,12,CASSQDPQPQHF
many,TRBV7-8,TRBJ2-1,18,CASSLGSRGRGSYNEQFF
many,TRBV6-1,TRBJ1-2,13,CASLLPPNYGYTF
.,TRBV7-2,TRBJ2-1,15,CASSLSGGDYNEPFF
many,TRBV7-2,TRBJ2-7,15,CASSLAQDRAYEQYF
many,TRBV7-2,TRBJ1-4,14,CASSFAGAEEKLFF
.,TRBV7-9,TRBJ2-1,10,CASSFNEQFF
few,TRBV6-8,TRBJ1-5,15,CASSQDRSRGQPQHF
many,TRBV7-3,TRBJ2-1,16,CASSPQTSGVNNEQFF
many,TRBV7-3,TRBJ1-1,14,CASSLWGGPTQAFF
many,TRBV7-2,TRBJ1-5,15,CASSLWAGTEQPQHF
many,TRBV7-2,TRBJ2-7,16,CASIYRGGGGFYEQYF
.,TRBV7-2,TRBJ2-1,15,CASSQGTSGASQQSF
many,TRBV11-3,TRBJ2-7,15,CASSLESAGGNEQYF
many,TRBV19,TRBJ1-1,14,CASSMKGARTEAFF
many,TRBV6-1,TRBJ2-6,15,CASRKQGSGANVLTF
.,TRBV5-1,TRBJ2-1,18,CASSWNSIAGGPVNEQFF
.,TRBV7-2,TRBJ1-2,16,CASSLTGYRGRDGYTF